This TCR beta chain was documented in a study of memory CD4+ T cells and cytomegalovirus serostatus. The V gene lost 5 bases and the J gene lost 6 bases, with 8 bases spanning the gap. This CDR3 region has 12 residues. CDR1 is LNHDA, CDR2 SQIVND, per germline (reference sequence). Some clones are missing from TCRdb's copy, which holds only in-frame ones; the method was immunoSEQ multiplex PCR. The sample lists about 41,000 clones; about 76% were seen once. Study observations and caveats: Each of some 67 CMV-associated TCRbeta sequences occurred in one to five individuals.

This clone was seen more than once but under ten times. Its antigen is unidentified. The sort gate was single viable CD3+CD4+CD8-CD45RO+ cells for memory CD4+ T cells. Donors' CMV status reflects serum IgG against pp150, pp28, p38, p52. J is TRBJ1-5 and V is TRBV19; no clear D gene. The specimen was memory CD4+ T cells from blood. This sequence was found in an adult in good health and CMV-seronegative. The CDR3, as DNA: TGTGCCAGTAGTCCAGTGGGTCAGCCCCAGCATTTT. Translation: CASSPVGQPQHF. The full variable domain, completed using reference TRBV19 and TRBJ1-5, is DGGITQSPKYLFRKEGQNVTLSCEQNLNHDAMYWYRQDPGQGLRLIYYSQIVNDFQKGDIAEGYSVSREKKESFPLTVTSAQKNPTAFYLCASSPVGQPQHFGDGTRLSIL.